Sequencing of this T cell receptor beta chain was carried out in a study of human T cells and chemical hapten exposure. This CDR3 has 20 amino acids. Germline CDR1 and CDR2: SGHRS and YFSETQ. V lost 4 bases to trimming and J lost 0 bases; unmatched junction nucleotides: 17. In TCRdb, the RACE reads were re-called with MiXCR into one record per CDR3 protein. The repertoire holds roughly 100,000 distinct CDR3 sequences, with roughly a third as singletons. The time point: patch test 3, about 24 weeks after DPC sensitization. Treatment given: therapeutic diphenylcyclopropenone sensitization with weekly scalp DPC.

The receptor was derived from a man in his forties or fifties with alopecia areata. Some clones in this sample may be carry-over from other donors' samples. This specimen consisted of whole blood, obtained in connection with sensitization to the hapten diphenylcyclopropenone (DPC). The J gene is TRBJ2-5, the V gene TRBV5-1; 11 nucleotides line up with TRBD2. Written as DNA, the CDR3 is TGCGCCAGCAGCAGGTGGACAGGCCATCTACTAGCGGGAGACCAAGAGACCCAGTACTTC. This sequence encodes CASSRWTGHLLAGDQETQYF. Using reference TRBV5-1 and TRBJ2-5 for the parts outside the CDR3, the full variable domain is KAGVTQTPRYLIKTRGQQVTLSCSPISGHRSVSWYQQTPGQGLQFLFEYFSETQRNKGNFPGRFSGRQFSNSRSEMNVSTLELGDSALYLCASSRWTGHLLAGDQETQYFGPGTRLLVL.